These 21 T cell receptor beta chains came from one sample sequenced in a study of blood T cell repertoires in COVID-19. Profiling relied on immunoSEQ multiplex PCR, and the TCRdb table lists in-frame clones only, not all of them. The sample lists about 200,000 clones; nearly 90% were seen once. The sequenced sample consisted of peripheral blood. Receptor source: a man aged 60 to 75 with active or convalescent COVID-19.

This chain joins TRBV3-1 (or the pseudogene TRBV3-2) and TRBJ1-1, with a tentative D call TRBD1 (5 bases). CDR3 length: 14 residues. Trimming left V 4 bases short and J 1 base short, with 10 bases between. Germline lookup yields CDR1 LGHDT and CDR2 YNNKEL (reference sequence). The CDR3 here is CASSRDLENTEAFF. In DNA, the CDR3 is TGTGCCAGCAGCCGGGACTTAGAGAACACTGAAGCTTTCTTT.

The V and J genes are TRBV6-6 and TRBJ1-4, with 9 nucleotides matching TRBD1. V lost 5 bases and J lost 5; bases outside the gene matches: 3. This CDR3 has 14 amino acids. CDR1 and CDR2 (germline): MNHNY, SVGAGI (reference sequence). Here the CDR3 reads CASSDRGANEKLFF. Here the CDR3 DNA reads TGTGCCAGCAGTGACAGGGGGGCCAATGAAAAACTGTTTTTT.

The CDR3 coding sequence is TGTGCCAGCAGCGTAGATGGGGGGGACTACTATGGCTACACCTTC. Residues: CASSVDGGDYYGYTF. The chain combines TRBV9 with TRBJ1-2; D might be TRBD1 (5 bases). The CDR3 consists of 15 residues. From germline, CDR1 is SGDLS and CDR2 YYNGEE. The ends were cut back, 0 bases at V and 3 bases at J, with 12 bases in the middle.

This clone has just a few counts. V gene TRBV5-4 combines with J gene TRBJ1-5, with a tentative D call TRBD1 (5 bases). The CDR3 loop spans 13 amino acids. V was trimmed by 3 bases and J by 5 bases, leaving 9 bases between them. Germline lookup yields CDR1 SGHNT and CDR2 YYREEE (reference sequence). The CDR3 sequence: CASSSGLDQPQHF. The CDR3 DNA is TGTGCCAGCAGCTCGGGACTAGATCAGCCCCAGCATTTT.

V is TRBV12-5 and J is TRBJ1-2; 7 bases are shared with TRBD1. The length of the CDR3 is 16 residues. The trim removed 7 bases at V and 0 bases at J, leaving 11 bases unmatched. Germline-derived CDR1 and CDR2 are LGHNT and FRNRAP. CDR3 residues: CASAPGTATSNYGYTF. The CDR3 DNA sequence: TGTGCTAGTGCCCCCGGGACAGCAACGTCTAACTATGGCTACACCTTC.

V usage is TRBV21-1 and J usage is TRBJ1-2. TRBV21-1 is shown as a pseudogene. The CDR3 runs 14 residues. The CDR3 bases are TGTGCCAGCAGCAAAGCCGGGGGGGTTTTGGGCTACACCTTC. Translated, it gives CASSKAGGVLGYTF.

This sequence joins TRBV6-2 or TRBV6-3 and TRBJ2-2; perhaps TRBD1 as D (5 bases). The CDR3 length is 16 residues. With 6 bases removed from V and 0 bases from J, the gap between germline ends came to 14 bases. Germline V gives CDR1 MNHEY, CDR2 SVGEGT. CDR3 coding DNA: TGTGCCAGCAGCCTGCGCAGGGCCTCGAACACCGGGGAGCTGTTTTTT. Protein product: CASSLRRASNTGELFF.

The V call is TRBV29-1, the J call TRBJ1-2, with 9 positions matching TRBD1. CDR1 is SQVTM and CDR2 is ANQGSEA in the germline V gene. The CDR3 loop spans 16 amino acids. The V segment lost 1 base and the J segment 0 bases; nucleotides outside the gene matches: 6. The CDR3 region is CSVEGARDRANYGYTF. The CDR3 DNA reads as TGCAGCGTTGAAGGTGCCCGGGACAGGGCTAACTATGGCTACACCTTC. The full variable domain, in which reference TRBV29-1 and TRBJ1-2 provide the parts outside the CDR3, is SAVISQKPSRDICQRGTSLTIQCQVDSQVTMMFWYRQQPGQSLTLIATANQGSEATYESGFVIDKFPISRPNLTFSTLTVSNMSPEDSSIYLCSVEGARDRANYGYTFGSGTRLTVV.

Comments on this clone: The sample contains more than one DNA sequence encoding this CDR3. V usage is TRBV7-9 and J usage is TRBJ2-7; D is perhaps TRBD1 (5 bases). Trimming cost V 2 bases and J 3 bases, with 5 bases left between them. The CDR3 has 12 residues. CDR1 and CDR2 from the germline V gene are SEHNR and FQNEAQ (reference sequence). The CDR3 reads CASSLRGYEQYF. CDR3 in DNA: TGTGCCAGCAGCTTAAGGGGCTACGAGCAGTACTTC.

The chain is built from TRBV5-4 and TRBJ1-2; D not certain. Germline V CDR1 and CDR2: SGHNT, YYREEE (reference sequence). The CDR3 has 14 amino acids. The germline V and J ends were trimmed by 6 bases and 5 bases, with 17 bases remaining between them. The CDR3: CASIPSREEYGYTF. CDR3 bases: TGTGCCAGCATCCCCTCGAGGGAGGAGTATGGCTACACCTTC. Looking up the rest from reference TRBV5-4 and TRBJ1-2 gives the full variable domain: ETGVTQSPTHLIKTRGQQVTLRCSSQSGHNTVSWYQQALGQGPQFIFQYYREEENGRGNFPPRFSGLQFPNYSSELNVNALELDDSALYLCASIPSREEYGYTFGSGTRLTVV.

The chain carries TRBV28 and TRBJ2-7; 10 bases agree with TRBD1. This CDR3 region has 14 residues. Germline assignment: CDR1 MDHEN and CDR2 SYDVKM. With 5 bases clipped from V and 5 bases from J, the junction kept 6 bases outside the gene matches. CDR3 nucleotide sequence: TGTGCCAGCAGTAGAGGGGGACAGGGGCACGAGCAGTACTTC. It codes for CASSRGGQGHEQYF. Together with reference TRBV28 and TRBJ2-7, the CDR3 gives the full variable domain: DVKVTQSSRYLVKRTGEKVFLECVQDMDHENMFWYRQDPGLGLRLIYFSYDVKMKEKGDIPEGYSVSREKKERFSLILESASTNQTSMYLCASSRGGQGHEQYFGPGTRLTVT.

The chain carries TRBV6-6 and TRBJ2-5; TRBD2 is a possible D gene (5 bases). The CDR3 extends over 15 amino acids. Germline V CDR1 and CDR2: MNHNY, SVGAGI (reference sequence). Trimming took off 2 bases at V and 5 bases at J, with 15 bases between the two ends. CDR3 nucleotides: TGTGCCAGCAGTTACAGAGGGAGTTGGCGGGAGACCCAGTACTTC. It is translated as CASSYRGSWRETQYF.

The genes are TRBV2 and TRBJ2-5; unclear D gene. CDR3 length: 13 residues. The V end lost 8 bases, the J end lost 7 bases, and 17 bases lay between the germline ends. CDR1 is SNHLY, CDR2 FYNNEI, per germline. CDR3 amino acids: CASHFVTTGTQYF. CDR3 sequence (DNA): TGTGCCAGCCACTTCGTGACCACGGGGACCCAGTACTTC.

This chain joins TRBV10-3 and TRBJ2-1; 7 nucleotides align to TRBD2. V dropped 2 bases and J dropped 5; count of bases not matched to a gene: 6. There are 15 residues in the CDR3. Germline CDR1 reads ENHRY; CDR2 reads SYGVKD. The CDR3 sequence is CAISERASGNNEQFF. The CDR3 nucleotides are TGTGCCATCAGTGAGCGGGCTAGCGGCAACAATGAGCAGTTCTTC.

This clone was picked up one time. An end of the junction does not agree with germline; a read error may underlie this. The chain carries TRBV19 and TRBJ2-7; D may be TRBD1 (6 bases). The CDR3 extends over 12 amino acids. CDR1 and CDR2 from the germline V gene are LNHDA and SQIVND (reference sequence). Written as DNA, the CDR3 is TGTGCCAGTAGTAATCCCTCCGGGACACAGAGGTTC. It yields the protein CASSNPSGTQRF.

The J gene is TRBJ2-1, the V gene TRBV3-1 (or the pseudogene TRBV3-2); D uncertain. This CDR3 is 14 amino acids long. Between the trimmed V and J ends, which lost 1 base and 7 bases, there was a span of 11 bases. The germline V gene has CDR1 LGHDT and CDR2 YNNKEL (reference sequence). In DNA, the CDR3 is TGTGCCAGCAGCCAAGTTGAGACTCCGAATGAGCAGTTCTTC. This sequence encodes CASSQVETPNEQFF.

The J gene is TRBJ1-5, the V gene TRBV20-1; D gene ambiguous. This CDR3 contains 13 residues. From germline, CDR1 is DFQATT and CDR2 SNEGSKA (reference sequence). Trimming stripped 3 bases from V and 2 bases from J, with 8 bases between. The CDR3: CSASIGGNQPQHF. The CDR3 nucleotides read TGCAGTGCTAGTATCGGGGGCAATCAGCCCCAGCATTTT.

V usage is TRBV19 and J usage is TRBJ1-5; 7 positions match TRBD1. V was pared by 8 bases and J by 0 bases, with 7 bases of the junction left unmatched. The V gene's germline CDR1 is LNHDA and CDR2 SQIVND (reference sequence). The CDR3 runs 15 residues. CDR3 coding DNA: TGTGCCAGTCGCGGACAGGCCCGTAGCAATCAGCCCCAGCATTTT. Protein sequence: CASRGQARSNQPQHF.

V and J are TRBV5-1 and TRBJ2-3, with D possibly being TRBD2 (5 bases). The germline gives CDR1 SGHRS, CDR2 YFSETQ. The CDR3 is 17 amino acids. Trimming stripped 0 bases from V and 2 bases from J, with 16 bases between. Written as DNA, the CDR3 is TGCGCCAGCAGCTTGGCTCCCCGTCGGGGTTTCACAGATACGCAGTATTTT. Translated, it gives CASSLAPRRGFTDTQYF.

This clone showed up just once. The chain couples TRBV14 to TRBJ2-5, with TRBD1 matching 12 bases. Germline V gene sequence: CDR1 SGHDN, CDR2 FVKESK. CDR3 length equals 14 residues. The V and J ends lost 4 bases and 6 bases, in that order; junction bases with no gene match: 3. DNA for the CDR3: TGTGCCAGCAGCCGGAGGGACAGGGGGCAGACCCAGTACTTC. This sequence encodes CASSRRDRGQTQYF.

J is TRBJ2-7 and V is TRBV24-1; D gene unclear. Per the germline V gene, CDR1 is KGHDR and CDR2 is SFDVKD. The V end lost 3 bases, the J end lost 7 bases, and 12 bases lay between the germline ends. The CDR3 is 13 amino acids. The CDR3 is CATSDPSLREQYF. DNA of the CDR3: TGTGCCACCAGTGATCCCTCGCTGCGGGAGCAGTACTTC.